This T cell receptor beta chain is drawn from a study of blood T cells in healthy people across ages. Turning to the study itself: Template switching picked up about one barcoded beta molecule for each two T cells.

Primed by a sample-barcoded 5' primer and a J-beta primer mix, a second PCR proceeded for roughly 7 to 12 cycles. Researchers report that a template-switch adaptor with 12 random nucleotides tagged each cDNA molecule. TCRdb reprocessed the 5' RACE reads via MiXCR and lists one record per CDR3 protein. Of under 2,000,000 distinct CDR3 sequences listed, about 50% are singletons. Every sample gave at least 6 micrograms of total RNA when it was extracted. For this clonotype: Its antigen is as yet unknown.

Notes on the study in general: Age advanced and TCR beta diversity per million T cells fell, roughly linearly.

With 6 bases clipped from V and 4 bases from J, the junction kept 8 bases outside the gene matches. The CDR3 loop spans 15 amino acids. CDR1 and CDR2 (germline): MNHEY, SVGEGT. The specimen was blood. This chain links TRBV6-2 or TRBV6-3 with TRBJ1-2; 10 bases are a match to TRBD1. The sequence derives from a woman aged 40 to 50 in good health. This CDR3 is CASRSGQGVVYGYTF. The CDR3 DNA reads TGTGCCAGCAGATCCGGACAGGGGGTGGTCTATGGCTACACCTTC.